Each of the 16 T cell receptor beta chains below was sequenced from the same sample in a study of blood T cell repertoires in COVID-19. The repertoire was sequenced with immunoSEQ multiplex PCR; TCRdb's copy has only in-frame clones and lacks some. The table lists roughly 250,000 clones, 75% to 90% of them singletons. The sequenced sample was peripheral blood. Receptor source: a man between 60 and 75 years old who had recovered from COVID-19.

CDR3 sequence: CASSYRFGEQYF. The CDR3 bases are TGTGCCAGCAGTTACCGCTTCGGCGAGCAGTACTTC. The chain carries TRBV6-5 and TRBJ2-7; D uncertain. V lost 2 bases and J 6 bases, leaving 8 bases between the germline ends. The germline CDR1 and CDR2 sequences are MNHEY and SVGAGI. This CDR3 has 12 amino acids.

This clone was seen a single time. CDR3 sequence reads: CASRRQGEGYGYTF. CDR3 bases: TGTGCCAGCAGAAGACAGGGGGAAGGCTATGGCTACACCTTC. The chain is built from TRBV27 and TRBJ1-2, with 9 bases lining up with TRBD1. The CDR3 sequence is 14 residues long. The trim removed 6 bases at V and 4 bases at J, leaving 6 bases unmatched. CDR1 and CDR2 from the germline V gene are MNHEY and SMNVEV (reference sequence).

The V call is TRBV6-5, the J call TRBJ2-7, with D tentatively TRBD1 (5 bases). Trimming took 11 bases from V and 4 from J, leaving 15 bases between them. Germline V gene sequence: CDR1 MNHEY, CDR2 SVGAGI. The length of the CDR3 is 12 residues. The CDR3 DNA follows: TGTGCCTGCTCAGGGTATGGGTACGAGCAGTACTTC. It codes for CACSGYGYEQYF.

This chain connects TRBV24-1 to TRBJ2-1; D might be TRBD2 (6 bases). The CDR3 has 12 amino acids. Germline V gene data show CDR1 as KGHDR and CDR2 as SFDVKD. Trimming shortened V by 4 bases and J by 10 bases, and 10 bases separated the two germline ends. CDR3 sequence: CATSDWTTEQFF. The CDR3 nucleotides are TGTGCCACCAGTGACTGGACTACAGAGCAGTTCTTC.

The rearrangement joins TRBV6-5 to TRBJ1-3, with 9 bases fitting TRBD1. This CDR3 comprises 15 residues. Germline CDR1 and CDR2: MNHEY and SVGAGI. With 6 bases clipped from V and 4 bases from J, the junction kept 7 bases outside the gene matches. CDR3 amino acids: CASRTGDRAGNTIYF. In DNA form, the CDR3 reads TGTGCCAGCAGGACGGGGGACAGGGCCGGAAACACCATATATTTT.

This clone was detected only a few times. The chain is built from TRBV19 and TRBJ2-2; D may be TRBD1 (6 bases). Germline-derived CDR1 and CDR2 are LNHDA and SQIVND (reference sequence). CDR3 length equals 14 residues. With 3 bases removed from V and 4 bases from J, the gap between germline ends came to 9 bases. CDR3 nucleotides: TGTGCCAGTAGTATCTGGGGGCGCACCGGGGAGCTGTTTTTT. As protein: CASSIWGRTGELFF.

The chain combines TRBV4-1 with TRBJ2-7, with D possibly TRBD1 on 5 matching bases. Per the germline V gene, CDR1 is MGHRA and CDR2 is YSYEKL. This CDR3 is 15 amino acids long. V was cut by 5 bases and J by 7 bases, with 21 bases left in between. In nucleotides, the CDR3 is TGCGCCAGCAGCAGGTCCTTACAGGATGTCGGTGAGCAGTACTTC. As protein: CASSRSLQDVGEQYF.

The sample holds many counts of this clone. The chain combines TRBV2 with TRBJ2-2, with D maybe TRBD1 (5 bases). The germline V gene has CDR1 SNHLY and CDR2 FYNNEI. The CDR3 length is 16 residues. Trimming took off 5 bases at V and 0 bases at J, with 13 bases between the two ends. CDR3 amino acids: CASSLHETANTGELFF. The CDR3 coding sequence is TGTGCCAGCAGTCTCCATGAGACAGCGAACACCGGGGAGCTGTTTTTT.

CDR3 loop: CASSNAGNNQPQHF. DNA of the CDR3: TGTGCCAGTAGTAACGCAGGGAACAATCAGCCCCAGCATTTT. The chain combines TRBV19 with TRBJ1-5, with D maybe TRBD1 (5 bases). CDR3 length: 14 residues. Trimming shortened V by 4 bases and J by 3 bases, and 10 bases separated the two germline ends. Germline V CDR1 and CDR2: LNHDA, SQIVND (reference sequence).

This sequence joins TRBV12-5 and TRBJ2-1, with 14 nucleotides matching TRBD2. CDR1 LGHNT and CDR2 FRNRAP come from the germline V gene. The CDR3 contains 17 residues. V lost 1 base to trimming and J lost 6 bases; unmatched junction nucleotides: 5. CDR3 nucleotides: TGTGCTAGTGGTTTGGCCCAGACTAGCGGGGGGGTCAATGAGCAGTTCTTC. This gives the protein CASGLAQTSGGVNEQFF. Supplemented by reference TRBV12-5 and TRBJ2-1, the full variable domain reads DARVTQTPRHKVTEMGQEVTMRCQPILGHNTVFWYRQTMMQGLELLAYFRNRAPLDDSGMPKDRFSAEMPDATLATLKIQPSEPRDSAVYFCASGLAQTSGGVNEQFFGPGTRLTVL.

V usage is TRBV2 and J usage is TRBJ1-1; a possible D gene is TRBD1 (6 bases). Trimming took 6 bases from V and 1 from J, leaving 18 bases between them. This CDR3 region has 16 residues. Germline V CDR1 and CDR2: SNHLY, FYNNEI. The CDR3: CASRKERGRGNTEAFF. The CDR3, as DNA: TGTGCCAGCAGAAAAGAGCGGGGGCGAGGGAACACTGAAGCTTTCTTT. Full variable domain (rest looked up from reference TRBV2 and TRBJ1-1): EPEVTQTPSHQVTQMGQEVILRCVPISNHLYFYWYRQILGQKVEFLVSFYNNEISEKSEIFDDQFSVERPDGSNFTLKIRSTKLEDSAMYFCASRKERGRGNTEAFFGQGTRLTVV.

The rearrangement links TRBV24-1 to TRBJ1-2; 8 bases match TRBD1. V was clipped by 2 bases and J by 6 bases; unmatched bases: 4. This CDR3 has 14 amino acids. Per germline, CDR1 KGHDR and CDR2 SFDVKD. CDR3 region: CATSDYRGYNGYTF. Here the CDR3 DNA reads TGTGCCACCAGTGATTACAGGGGGTATAATGGCTACACCTTC.

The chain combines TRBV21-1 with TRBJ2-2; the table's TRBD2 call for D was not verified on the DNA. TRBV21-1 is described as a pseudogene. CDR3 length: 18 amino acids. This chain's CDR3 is CASSKERPHPLNTGELFF. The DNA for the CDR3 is TGTGCCAGCAGCAAAGAACGCCCCCACCCCCTAAACACCGGGGAGCTGTTTTTT.

This CDR3 is CASSPELRRNYNEQFF. The CDR3 DNA reads TGTGCCAGCAGTCCCGAGCTACGTCGTAATTACAATGAGCAGTTCTTC. This rearrangement joins TRBV27 to TRBJ2-1; unclear D gene. Germline-derived CDR1 and CDR2 are MNHEY and SMNVEV (reference sequence). The CDR3 covers 16 residues. V was pared by 5 bases and J by 4 bases, with 18 bases between.

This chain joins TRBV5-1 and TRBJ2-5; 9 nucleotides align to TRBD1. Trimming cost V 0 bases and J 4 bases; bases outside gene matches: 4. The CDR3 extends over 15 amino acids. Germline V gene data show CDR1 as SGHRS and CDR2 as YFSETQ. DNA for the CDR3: TGCGCCAGCAGCTTGGGGGACAGGGCGGGAGAGACCCAGTACTTC. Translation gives CASSLGDRAGETQYF.

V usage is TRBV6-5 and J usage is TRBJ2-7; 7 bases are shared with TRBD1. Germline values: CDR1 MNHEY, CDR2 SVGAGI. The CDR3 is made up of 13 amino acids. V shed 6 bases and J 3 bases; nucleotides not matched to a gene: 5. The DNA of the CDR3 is TGTGCCAGCAGCCGCACAGGGGTCTACGAGCAGTACTTC. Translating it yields CASSRTGVYEQYF.